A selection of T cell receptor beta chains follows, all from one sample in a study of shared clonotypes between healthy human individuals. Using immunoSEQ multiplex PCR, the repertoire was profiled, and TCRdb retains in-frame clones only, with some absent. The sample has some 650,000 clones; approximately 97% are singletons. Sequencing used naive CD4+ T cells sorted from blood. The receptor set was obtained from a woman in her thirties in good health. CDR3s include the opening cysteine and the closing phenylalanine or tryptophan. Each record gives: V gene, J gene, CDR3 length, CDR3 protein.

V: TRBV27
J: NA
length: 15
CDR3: CASRGSAPGGYEQYF

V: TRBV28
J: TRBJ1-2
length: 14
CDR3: CASSLDGPDRGYTF

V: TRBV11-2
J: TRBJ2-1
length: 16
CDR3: CASSLGGWGSYNEQFF

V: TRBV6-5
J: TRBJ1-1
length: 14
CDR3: CASSYGQSNTEAFF

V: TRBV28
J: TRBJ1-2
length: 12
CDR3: CASGDRGYGYTF

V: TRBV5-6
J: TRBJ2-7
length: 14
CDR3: CASSVDVGGREQYF

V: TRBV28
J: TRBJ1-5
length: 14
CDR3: CASIPSGGSQPQHF

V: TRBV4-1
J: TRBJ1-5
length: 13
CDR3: CASANGGNQPQHF

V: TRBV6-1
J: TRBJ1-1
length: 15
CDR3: CASSEGRGSGTEAFF

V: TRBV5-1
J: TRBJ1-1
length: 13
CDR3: CASGTGGSSEAFF

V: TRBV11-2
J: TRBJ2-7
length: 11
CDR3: CASSSTYEQYF

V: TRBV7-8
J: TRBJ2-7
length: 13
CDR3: CASSLSLVGEQYF

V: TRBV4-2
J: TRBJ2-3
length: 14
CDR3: CASSQDPSTDTQYF

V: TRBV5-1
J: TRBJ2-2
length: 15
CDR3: CASSRTSDLTGELFF

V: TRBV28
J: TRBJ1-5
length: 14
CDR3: CASSRTGDNQPQHF

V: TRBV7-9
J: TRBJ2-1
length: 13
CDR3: CASSSGTRVEQFF